The sequence of this TCR beta chain was determined in a study of post-analysis software for immune sequencing data. Turning to the study itself: Relapsing-remitting, secondary progressive and progressive-relapsing forms of multiple sclerosis all featured among disease courses.

V shed 3 bases, J shed 0 bases, and the junction held 8 bases outside the gene matches. The CDR3 spans 16 residues. CDR1 is SQVTM and CDR2 is ANQGSEA in the germline V gene. Unique molecular identifiers tagged the TCR beta cDNA libraries. In TCRdb, the PCR reads were re-called with MiXCR into one record per CDR3 protein. The profile shows about 680,000 distinct CDR3 sequences, 59% of them singletons. Regarding the study as a whole: Normalized Chao1 diversity was significantly reduced in patients versus controls. Relative to controls, patients had several TRBV segments at higher frequency, with TRBV5-6, TRBV5-1 and TRBV20-1 among these.

This clonotype has just a few counts. Antigen unknown. This clonotype originated in a girl aged 2-10 years with multiple sclerosis. Sequenced sample: blood. The chain recombines TRBV29-1 with TRBJ2-5, with 9 bases identical to TRBD2. DNA of the CDR3: TGCAGCGTTGATCCTGCTAGCGGGGAGTACCAAGAGACCCAGTACTTC. Its translation is CSVDPASGEYQETQYF.